The T cell receptor beta chain described here comes from a study of identical twins (dated by TCRdb to the mid-2010s). Regarding the study in general: The study deep-sequenced TCR alpha and beta repertoires from monozygotic twins, unrelated adults of various ages and cord blood to test whether fetal clonotypes persist. To rule out contamination, the twin experiments were replicated at different times with different library preparation protocols. Overall results and qualifications from the work: Zero-insertion analyses could be partly confounded by invariant T cells such as MAIT and iNKT, though diverse VJ usage argued against such confounding for most clonotypes. Out-of-frame TCR alpha sharing in monozygotic twins was systematically underestimated by recombination models, whereas sharing between unrelated individuals was in agreement with the recombination models. Abundant cord blood beta clonotypes carried fewer insertions; young adult naive repertoires showed a weaker similar trend, while memory repertoires showed none. Because the same donors could not be followed over many years, the conclusions depended on cross-sectional statistical analysis. Out-of-frame TCR alpha sequences shared between twins showed an excess of low generation-probability sequences compared with coincidental sharing between unrelated individuals. In beta out-of-frame sequences, excess twin sharing was weaker, because having fewer shared sequences lowered the signal-to-noise ratio.

The library was produced with 5' RACE. Sequencing instrument: Illumina HiSeq 2000. A universal primer binding site was introduced by template switching, and a unique molecular identifier was present in the final cDNA, enabling accurate counting of TCR cDNA molecules. Specific primers in the conserved constant-segment region were used to synthesize first-strand cDNA for the TCR alpha and beta chains. To control for contamination, each cDNA library was double barcoded with a SMART-Mk sample barcode plus Illumina barcodes. TruSeq adapter sequences along with Illumina sample barcodes were introduced in two successive PCR steps. TCR alpha and beta cDNA libraries were sequenced on the Illumina HiSeq platform with custom primers. Regarding the original processing steps: MiGEC processed the raw reads to extract unique molecular identifiers, while MiXCR was used to determine the CDR3 positions. Recombination models were inferred per individual with the repgenHMM and IGoR tools using an EM algorithm. The analysis of shared clonotypes was done with the tcR package in R, with sharing normalized by the product of cloneset sizes. To study raw recombination without the effects of thymic and clonal selection, out-of-frame nonproductive sequences were analyzed. TCRdb applied fastp at Q25 and MiXCR to the public reads, then kept only in-frame beta chains. Records with the same CDR3 protein are collapsed into one entry carrying the most frequent genes and DNA. It is TCRdb's table, rather than the study itself, that gives the V and J calls and clone size. Within this sample are around 690,000 distinct CDR3 sequences, with 21% of them counted one time only. Together, the top ten hold around 4.4% of the sample.

This clonotype came up a few times. Its antigen target is currently unknown. Base quality data are lacking; no much larger clone is found one base away. Every donor in the study was a healthy Caucasian. The twin cohort consisted of three pairs of female monozygotic twins, all aged about 18 to 29 years. Peripheral blood mononuclear cells were the source from which RNA for the TCR libraries was isolated. The germline V gene (reference sequence) provides CDR1 SEHNR and CDR2 FQNEAQ. The germline ends are 6 bases apart after V is trimmed by 3 bases and J by 4 bases. Reading from cysteine to phenylalanine, the CDR3 counts 12 amino acids. Only the CDR3 part of the read is kept: 36 bases, read in frame from the first base. The sample also formed part of further work on T cells expressing NK-cell markers. In that second paper, the authors write: Roughly 8 donors provided sorted CD3+CD56+NKG2C+, CD3+CD56+NKG2C- and CD3+CD56-NKG2C+ T-cell subsets, whose TCR beta-chain repertoires were profiled. Among the eight sequenced donors, only one was HCMV-seronegative, while the other seven were HCMV-seropositive. In several experiments an anti-gammadeltaTCR antibody was added to restrict sorting to alphabetaTCR-expressing T cells. In 5 to 7 donors, the dominant CD3+CD56+NKG2C+ clonotypes ranked among the top 10 CD8+ clonotypes, making up roughly 1.0-7.0% of CD8+ T cells. Those dominant clonotypes were again the most abundant among CD3+CD56-NKG2C+ cells in a handful of donors, at about 28.3-65%. Whether the expanded NKG2C-expressing T cell clones were specific for HCMV antigens was left unclear. The eight sequenced donors were randomly selected healthy volunteers, three men and five women. HCMV serostatus was determined by detecting HCMV-specific IgG in serum with a commercial ELISA kit. For about six donors, bulk peripheral blood T-cell repertoires were also sequenced from unsorted PBMC. Reads were demultiplexed and grouped by UMI with MIGEC, and clonotypes were assembled and quantified with MiTCR. Only TCR cDNA sequences supported by at least two reads were kept to exclude erroneous sequences. The tcR package was used for downstream repertoire analysis, and clonotypes were matched between fractions using CDR3 nucleotide sequence together with V segment. VDJmatch was used to annotate antigen specificity against VDJdb, with one amino acid substitution in CDR3 allowed.

Sequenced sample: PBMCs. The sequence is built from TRBV7-9 and TRBJ1-1; the D segment cannot be called with confidence. The TCR was taken from a woman aged 18-29 years in good health. The DNA reads as follows: TGTGCCAGCAGCTTTCCCCCCACTGAAGCTTTCTTT. This translates into CASSFPPTEAFF.